This T cell receptor beta chain was sequenced for a study of response to subunit inactivated influenza vaccine. General study results and limits: A suggestion made by the authors is that each seasonal influenza vaccination recruits few new T cells.

In regard to this clonotype: Its antigen remains unknown.

TCRdb recomputed calls from the RT-PCR reads with MiXCR, one row per CDR3 protein. The sample lists under 550,000 distinct CDR3 sequences, 6% to 9% occurring once. Germline loops: CDR1 MNHEY, CDR2 SVGEGT. With 6 bases removed from V and 2 bases from J, the gap between germline ends came to 16 bases. This CDR3 is 15 amino acids long. The sequencing used PBMCs from blood, collected 23 months after vaccination. This TCR came from a man aged 50 to 75 who received an inactivated influenza vaccine. The chain is built from TRBV6-2 or TRBV6-3 and TRBJ1-2; possible D gene TRBD1, 5 bases. DNA for the CDR3: TGTGCCAGCAGACCCCCCGCCGGGGGGAACTATGGCTACACCTTC. Protein: CASRPPAGGNYGYTF.